These 26 T cell receptor beta chains came from one sample sequenced in a study of blood T cell repertoires in COVID-19. Here immunoSEQ multiplex PCR was the method, and the copy in TCRdb shows in-frame clones only, minus some. In the table there are approximately 340,000 clones, about 91% of which are singletons. The sequenced sample was peripheral blood. The receptors stem from a man under 40 with COVID-19, enrolled during active disease.

This chain uses TRBV18 with TRBJ1-5; D unclear. Germline CDR1 reads KGHSH; CDR2 reads LQKENI. V lost 5 bases and J 3 bases, leaving 11 bases between the germline ends. CDR3 length: 14 amino acids. The CDR3 DNA is TGTGCCAGCTCATCTGGCAGTTACAATCAGCCCCAGCATTTT. It yields the protein CASSSGSYNQPQHF.

The chain joins TRBV5-5 to TRBJ2-7, with D possibly matching TRBD1 (5 bases). Germline assignment: CDR1 SGHKS and CDR2 YYEKEE (reference sequence). V was trimmed by 3 bases and J by 7 bases, leaving 8 bases between them. There are 11 residues in the CDR3. This CDR3 is CASSWTKEQYF. The CDR3 DNA reads TGTGCCAGCAGCTGGACAAAGGAGCAGTACTTC.

The V call is TRBV12-3 or TRBV12-4, the J call TRBJ1-1; D remains unclear. V shed 0 bases and J shed 8 bases, with 7 bases lying between them. This CDR3 comprises 12 residues. DNA for the CDR3: TGTGCCAGCAGTTTAGCCGTCAGAGAAGCTTTCTTT. This translates into CASSLAVREAFF.

The rearrangement uses TRBV7-9 and TRBJ1-1; D ambiguous. V was cut by 3 bases and J by 1 base, with 12 bases left in between. This CDR3 spans 15 amino acids. Germline values: CDR1 SEHNR, CDR2 FQNEAQ (reference sequence). CDR3 bases: TGTGCCAGCAGCTTCGCCCGGGAGGCGAACACTGAAGCTTTCTTT. Its translation is CASSFAREANTEAFF.

The CDR3 nucleotides are TGTGCCAGCAGCTTAGAGTGGGGCCTTGACTATGGCTACACCTTC. Amino acids: CASSLEWGLDYGYTF. The chain recombines TRBV7-2 with TRBJ1-2, with D tentatively TRBD1 (5 bases). Trimming removed 1 base from V and 3 bases from J, with 12 bases in between. This CDR3 region has 15 residues. CDR1 and CDR2 from the germline V gene are SGHTA and FQGNSA. The entire variable domain, with the rest obtained from reference TRBV7-2 and TRBJ1-2, is as follows: GAGVSQSPSNKVTEKGKDVELRCDPISGHTALYWYRQSLGQGLEFLIYFQGNSAPDKSGLPSDRFSAERTGGSVSTLTIQRTQQEDSAVYLCASSLEWGLDYGYTFGSGTRLTVV.

J is TRBJ2-7 and V is TRBV19, with 7 bases lining up with TRBD1. J lost 2 bases, V lost 2 bases, and 3 bases had no gene match. Germline V gene sequence: CDR1 LNHDA, CDR2 SQIVND (reference sequence). The CDR3 runs to 14 residues. The CDR3 reads CASSITTGAYEQYF. CDR3 nucleotide sequence: TGTGCCAGTAGTATAACCACAGGGGCCTACGAGCAGTACTTC.

The chain employs TRBV10-1 and TRBJ1-5; D may be TRBD1 (5 bases). This CDR3 region has 18 residues. The germline V gene encodes CDR1 WNHNN and CDR2 SYGVQD (reference sequence). Trimming took off 0 bases at V and 3 bases at J, with 18 bases between the two ends. The CDR3 spells CASSESNRLGVNNQPQHF. The CDR3 nucleotides read TGCGCCAGCAGTGAGTCGAACCGGTTAGGGGTTAACAATCAGCCCCAGCATTTT.

The J gene is TRBJ2-7, the V gene TRBV7-9; D possibly corresponds to TRBD1 (6 bases). Germline V CDR1 and CDR2: SEHNR, FQNEAQ (reference sequence). The CDR3 covers 16 residues. The V end was cut by 2 bases, the J end by 0 bases, with 14 bases between. CDR3 residues: CASSLTGQLSSYEQYF. In DNA, the CDR3 is TGTGCCAGCAGCTTAACCGGACAGCTTAGCTCCTACGAGCAGTACTTC.

V usage is TRBV24-1 and J usage is TRBJ2-7; tentative D call: TRBD2 (6 bases). With 0 bases removed from V and 2 bases from J, the gap between germline ends came to 13 bases. The CDR3 runs 16 residues. Germline-derived CDR1 and CDR2 are KGHDR and SFDVKD. The CDR3 coding sequence is TGTGCCACCAGTGATTTGTTTCGGGGGAGCACCTACGAGCAGTACTTC. This sequence encodes CATSDLFRGSTYEQYF.

The chain links TRBV2 to TRBJ2-2; the match to TRBD2 covers 9 bases. The CDR3 has 16 residues. V shed 5 bases, J shed 0 bases, and the junction held 4 bases outside the gene matches. Germline V lookup: CDR1 SNHLY, CDR2 FYNNEI. CDR3 coding DNA: TGTGCCAGCAGTTTAGCGGGGGCCACGAACACCGGGGAGCTGTTTTTT. As protein: CASSLAGATNTGELFF. The full variable domain, its missing parts supplied by reference TRBV2 and TRBJ2-2, is EPEVTQTPSHQVTQMGQEVILRCVPISNHLYFYWYRQILGQKVEFLVSFYNNEISEKSEIFDDQFSVERPDGSNFTLKIRSTKLEDSAMYFCASSLAGATNTGELFFGEGSRLTVL.

The chain has TRBV19 and TRBJ2-3; the match to TRBD2 covers 7 bases. Germline V CDR1 and CDR2: LNHDA, SQIVND (reference sequence). With 9 bases clipped from V and 3 bases from J, the junction kept 6 bases outside the gene matches. The CDR3 has 13 amino acids. The CDR3 sequence: CASKGAGTDTQYF. As DNA, the CDR3 is TGTGCCAGCAAGGGAGCGGGAACAGATACGCAGTATTTT.

The chain has TRBV4-3 and TRBJ2-1, with 10 positions matching TRBD2. The CDR3 runs to 17 residues. Germline trimming cut 1 base from V and 5 bases from J; bases unmatched to any gene: 8. Germline V CDR1 and CDR2: LGHNA, YSLEER. In nucleotides, the CDR3 is TGCGCCAGCAGCCAAGTCGTAGGAGCGGGAGGGCACAATGAGCAGTTCTTC. Its translation is CASSQVVGAGGHNEQFF.

This rearrangement joins TRBV28 to TRBJ1-4, with 10 bases that match TRBD1. Per germline, CDR1 MDHEN and CDR2 SYDVKM. Unmatched junction bases numbered 4, after V lost 3 bases and J lost 0 bases. This CDR3 spans 17 amino acids. The CDR3 here is CASSLMTGGSTNEKLFF. DNA of the CDR3: TGTGCCAGCAGTTTGATGACAGGGGGCTCAACTAATGAAAAACTGTTTTTT. Filled out from reference TRBV28 and TRBJ1-4, the complete variable domain reads DVKVTQSSRYLVKRTGEKVFLECVQDMDHENMFWYRQDPGLGLRLIYFSYDVKMKEKGDIPEGYSVSREKKERFSLILESASTNQTSMYLCASSLMTGGSTNEKLFFGSGTQLSVL.

CDR3 residues: CSVEDPRQGSGNTEAFF. Written as DNA, the CDR3 is TGCAGCGTTGAAGATCCCCGACAGGGGTCGGGGAACACTGAAGCTTTCTTT. The J gene is TRBJ1-1, the V gene TRBV29-1; 8 bases line up with TRBD1. The CDR3 totals 17 residues. V lost 0 bases and J lost 1; bases outside the gene matches: 10. Germline assignment: CDR1 SQVTM and CDR2 ANQGSEA.

The V gene is TRBV19, the J gene TRBJ2-3; TRBD2 aligns across 8 bases. V shed 4 bases and J 4 bases; nucleotides not matched to a gene: 7. CDR1 is LNHDA and CDR2 is SQIVND in the germline V gene (reference sequence). This CDR3 has 15 residues. The CDR3, as DNA: TGTGCCAGTAGTAAAAGCGGGAGAGTTCCAGATACGCAGTATTTT. Protein sequence: CASSKSGRVPDTQYF.

The chain links TRBV11-3 to TRBJ1-2; no definite D call. The germline CDR1 and CDR2 sequences are SGHNT and YENEEA. The CDR3 is made up of 14 amino acids. V was trimmed by 0 bases and J by 6 bases, leaving 11 bases between them. The CDR3 nucleotides read TGTGCCAGCAGCTTAGATGCAGCGGGGAATGGCTACACCTTC. It encodes CASSLDAAGNGYTF.

Remarks on this clone: The same CDR3 can be traced to other DNA sequences in this sample. The chain carries TRBV4-2 and TRBJ2-3, with D perhaps TRBD1 (6 bases). This CDR3 has 16 residues. Deletions cut 0 bases from V and 4 bases from J, with 14 bases between. Germline V CDR1 and CDR2: LGHNA, YNFKEQ. CDR3 loop: CASSQDTGQGADTQYF. CDR3 nucleotide sequence: TGTGCCAGCAGCCAAGATACAGGGCAGGGCGCAGATACGCAGTATTTT.

This clone was detected many times. The chain is built from TRBV28 and TRBJ2-7; 7 bases are a match to TRBD1. Germline loops: CDR1 MDHEN, CDR2 SYDVKM. The CDR3 sequence is 11 residues long. J gave up 2 bases and V 8 bases, and 0 bases lay outside the gene matches. CDR3 nucleotide sequence: TGTGCCAGCGGGACAGCCTACGAGCAGTACTTC. Amino acids: CASGTAYEQYF. Full variable domain (missing parts from reference TRBV28 and TRBJ2-7): DVKVTQSSRYLVKRTGEKVFLECVQDMDHENMFWYRQDPGLGLRLIYFSYDVKMKEKGDIPEGYSVSREKKERFSLILESASTNQTSMYLCASGTAYEQYFGPGTRLTVT.

The V call is TRBV19, the J call TRBJ1-2; D is ambiguous. With 7 bases removed from V and 5 bases from J, the gap between germline ends came to 20 bases. This CDR3 comprises 15 residues. The germline CDR1 and CDR2 sequences are LNHDA and SQIVND (reference sequence). In DNA, the CDR3 is TGTGCCAGTACCTTAAAGGGCGGGGATCGGTATGGCTACACCTTC. Amino acid sequence: CASTLKGGDRYGYTF.

V and J are TRBV28 and TRBJ1-1; D remains ambiguous. The CDR3 is made up of 13 amino acids. Germline V gives CDR1 MDHEN, CDR2 SYDVKM. With 3 bases removed from V and 7 bases from J, the gap between germline ends came to 12 bases. DNA of the CDR3: TGTGCCAGCAGTTTCCGCCTGGCCGATGAAGCTTTCTTT. As protein: CASSFRLADEAFF.

DNA for the CDR3: TGTGCCAGCAGCTTGGTATCCGGGGAGCTGTTTTTT. Its protein is CASSLVSGELFF. The V gene is TRBV5-4, the J gene TRBJ2-2; no firm D call. V lost 0 bases and J 6 bases, leaving 3 bases between the germline ends. The germline gives CDR1 SGHNT, CDR2 YYREEE (reference sequence). The CDR3 runs to 12 residues.

The chain recombines TRBV28 with TRBJ2-7; 9 bases align to TRBD1. Per germline, CDR1 MDHEN and CDR2 SYDVKM. The CDR3 sequence is 14 residues long. V trimming: 6 bases; J trimming: 3 bases; junction bases outside the gene matches: 6. The CDR3 is CASRSGTGYYEQYF. The DNA for the CDR3 is TGTGCCAGCAGGTCCGGGACAGGGTACTACGAGCAGTACTTC.

This clone was recorded a few times. The chain couples TRBV24-1 to TRBJ1-5; TRBD1 might be the D (5 bases). Germline-derived CDR1 and CDR2 are KGHDR and SFDVKD. This CDR3 spans 13 amino acids. Deletions cut 6 bases from V and 4 bases from J, with 9 bases between. The chain's CDR3 is CATSNRGNQPQHF. CDR3 in DNA: TGTGCCACCAGTAATCGGGGGAATCAGCCCCAGCATTTT.

This clone was observed a handful of times. In nucleotides, the CDR3 is TGTGCCAGTAGTATGGAGGGTTATCAGCCCCAGCATTTT. It specifies CASSMEGYQPQHF. The rearrangement joins TRBV19 to TRBJ1-5; D is ambiguous. V was cut by 3 bases and J by 5 bases, with 8 bases left in between. CDR1 is LNHDA and CDR2 is SQIVND in the germline V gene (reference sequence). CDR3 length: 13 amino acids.

V gene TRBV7-9 combines with J gene TRBJ1-2, with D tentatively TRBD1 (6 bases). CDR1 and CDR2 (germline): SEHNR, FQNEAQ (reference sequence). Trimming shortened V by 3 bases and J by 3 bases, and 8 bases separated the two germline ends. The CDR3 has 13 residues. The CDR3 sequence is CASSFTGYYGYTF. The DNA for the CDR3 is TGTGCCAGCAGCTTTACAGGGTACTATGGCTACACCTTC. Using reference TRBV7-9 and TRBJ1-2 for the parts outside the CDR3, the full variable domain is DTGVSQNPRHKITKRGQNVTFRCDPISEHNRLYWYRQTLGQGPEFLTYFQNEAQLEKSRLLSDRFSAERPKGSFSTLEIQRTEQGDSAMYLCASSFTGYYGYTFGSGTRLTVV.

The rearrangement joins TRBV19 to TRBJ1-1, with D maybe TRBD1 (6 bases). Between the trimmed V and J ends, which lost 6 bases and 0 bases, there was a span of 11 bases. Germline CDR1 and CDR2: LNHDA and SQIVND (reference sequence). This CDR3 contains 14 residues. CDR3 nucleotides: TGTGCCAGTAGCCTGGACAGTTTGAACACTGAAGCTTTCTTT. The encoded protein is CASSLDSLNTEAFF. Together with reference TRBV19 and TRBJ1-1, the CDR3 gives the full variable domain: DGGITQSPKYLFRKEGQNVTLSCEQNLNHDAMYWYRQDPGQGLRLIYYSQIVNDFQKGDIAEGYSVSREKKESFPLTVTSAQKNPTAFYLCASSLDSLNTEAFFGQGTRLTVV.